This T cell receptor (beta chain) was sequenced in a study of PD-L1 blockade in urothelial cancer. The method was immunoSEQ multiplex PCR; TCRdb's version includes in-frame clones alone and lacks a portion of them. The sample consists of around 110,000 clones, about 89% of them appearing once. This sample's time point: peripheral blood 6 weeks after treatment start. Each patient gave between 1 and 8 samples of peripheral blood mononuclear cells, which were collected pretreatment and during treatment. CDR1 is SEHNR and CDR2 is FQNEAQ in the germline V gene (reference sequence). The V end was cut by 5 bases, the J end by 6 bases, with 17 bases between. The CDR3 is 15 residues long.

The gene calls are TRBV7-9 and TRBJ2-1, with a possible D match to TRBD1 (6 bases). This receptor was obtained from a man between 60 and 70 years old with urothelial cancer. The sample consisted of PBMCs, taken around atezolizumab (anti-PD-L1) treatment. In DNA, the CDR3 is TGTGCCAGCAGCAGCCTCCGGACAGCGGTCAATGAGCAGTTCTTC. Translated: CASSSLRTAVNEQFF.